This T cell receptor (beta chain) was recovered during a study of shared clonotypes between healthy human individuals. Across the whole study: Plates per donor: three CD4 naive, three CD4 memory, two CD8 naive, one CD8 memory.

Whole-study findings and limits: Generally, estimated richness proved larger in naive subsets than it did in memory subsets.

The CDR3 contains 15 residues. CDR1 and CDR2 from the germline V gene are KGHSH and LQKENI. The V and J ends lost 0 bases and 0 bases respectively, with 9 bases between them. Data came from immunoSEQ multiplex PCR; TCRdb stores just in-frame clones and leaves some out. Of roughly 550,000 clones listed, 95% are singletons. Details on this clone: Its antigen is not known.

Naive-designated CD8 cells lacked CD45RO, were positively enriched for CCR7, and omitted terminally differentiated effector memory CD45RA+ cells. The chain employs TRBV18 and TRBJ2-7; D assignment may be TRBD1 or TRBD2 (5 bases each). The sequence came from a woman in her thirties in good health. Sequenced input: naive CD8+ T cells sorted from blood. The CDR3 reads CASSPPPGASYEQYF. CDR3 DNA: TGTGCCAGCTCACCACCGCCCGGGGCCTCCTACGAGCAGTACTTC.